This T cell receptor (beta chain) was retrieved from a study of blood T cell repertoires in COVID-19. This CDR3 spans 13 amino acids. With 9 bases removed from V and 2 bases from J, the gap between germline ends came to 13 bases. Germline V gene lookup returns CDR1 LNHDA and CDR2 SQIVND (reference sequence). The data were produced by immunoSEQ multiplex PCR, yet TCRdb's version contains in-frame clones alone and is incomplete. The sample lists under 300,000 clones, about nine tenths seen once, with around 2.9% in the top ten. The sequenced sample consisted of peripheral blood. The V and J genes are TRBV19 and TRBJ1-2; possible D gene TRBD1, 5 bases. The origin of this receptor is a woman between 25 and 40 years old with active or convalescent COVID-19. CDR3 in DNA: TGTGCCAGCCAGGGCGGCCCAAACTATGGCTACACCTTC. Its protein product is CASQGGPNYGYTF.